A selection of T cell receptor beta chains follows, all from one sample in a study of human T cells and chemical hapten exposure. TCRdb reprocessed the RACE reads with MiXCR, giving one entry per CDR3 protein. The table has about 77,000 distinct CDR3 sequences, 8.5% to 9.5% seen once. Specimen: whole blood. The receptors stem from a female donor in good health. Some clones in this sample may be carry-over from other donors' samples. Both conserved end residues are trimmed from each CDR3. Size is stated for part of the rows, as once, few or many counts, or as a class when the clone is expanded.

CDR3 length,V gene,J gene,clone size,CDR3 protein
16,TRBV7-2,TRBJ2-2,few,ASSLDSPGQGNTGELF
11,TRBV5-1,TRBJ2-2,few,ASTDTNTGELF
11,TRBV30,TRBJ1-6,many,AWSETGNSPLH
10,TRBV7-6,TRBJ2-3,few,ASGWGKDTQY
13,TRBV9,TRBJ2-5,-,ASSVASAYQETQY
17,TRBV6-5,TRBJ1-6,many,ASSYSRMGGASYNSPLH
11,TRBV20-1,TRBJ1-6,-,SARGETGRPLH
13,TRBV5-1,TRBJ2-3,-,ASSSSGARTDTQY
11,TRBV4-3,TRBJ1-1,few,ASSLRSGAEAF
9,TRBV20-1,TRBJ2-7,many,SAREGYEQY
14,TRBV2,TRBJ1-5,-,ASSQKDRGRGQPQH
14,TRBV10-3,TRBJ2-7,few,AISEALAGWAYEQY
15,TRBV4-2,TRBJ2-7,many,ASSQDVQLAGGPEQY
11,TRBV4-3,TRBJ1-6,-,ASSREATSPLH
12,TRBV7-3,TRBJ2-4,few,ASSLGGAKNIQY
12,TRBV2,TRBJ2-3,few,ASKDRGHTDTQY
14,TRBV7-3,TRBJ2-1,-,ASSLAWDSSYNEQF
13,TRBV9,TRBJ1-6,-,ASSAQVGCESPLH
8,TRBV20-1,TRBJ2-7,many,SAADERAY
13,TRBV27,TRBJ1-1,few,ASSFYKEENTEAF
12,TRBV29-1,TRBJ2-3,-,SVDVAVNPDTQY
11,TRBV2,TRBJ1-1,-,ASSGGENTEAF
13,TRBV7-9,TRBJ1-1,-,ASSLRGGGNTEAF
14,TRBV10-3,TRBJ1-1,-,AISESSPGMNTEAF
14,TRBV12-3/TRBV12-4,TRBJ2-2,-,ASSERNYLNTGELF
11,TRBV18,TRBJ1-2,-,ASSPPGDYGYT
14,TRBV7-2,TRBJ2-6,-,ASSRTGLGGANVLT